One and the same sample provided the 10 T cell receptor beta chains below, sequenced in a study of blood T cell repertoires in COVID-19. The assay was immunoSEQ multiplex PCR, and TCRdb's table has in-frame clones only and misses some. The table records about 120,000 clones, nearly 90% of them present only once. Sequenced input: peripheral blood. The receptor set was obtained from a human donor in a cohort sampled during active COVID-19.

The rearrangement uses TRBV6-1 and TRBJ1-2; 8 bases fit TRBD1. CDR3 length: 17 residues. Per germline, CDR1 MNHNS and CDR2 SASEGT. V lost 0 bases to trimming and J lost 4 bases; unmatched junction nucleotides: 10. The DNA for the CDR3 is TGTGCCAGCAGTGAAGCACCGACAGGGGCCGCAATCTATGGCTACACCTTC. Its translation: CASSEAPTGAAIYGYTF.

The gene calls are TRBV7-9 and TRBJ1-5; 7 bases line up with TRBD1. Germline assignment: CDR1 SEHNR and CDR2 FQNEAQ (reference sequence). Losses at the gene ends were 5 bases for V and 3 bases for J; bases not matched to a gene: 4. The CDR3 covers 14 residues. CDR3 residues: CASSTGTVNQPQHF. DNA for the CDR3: TGTGCCAGCAGCACCGGGACAGTCAATCAGCCCCAGCATTTT.

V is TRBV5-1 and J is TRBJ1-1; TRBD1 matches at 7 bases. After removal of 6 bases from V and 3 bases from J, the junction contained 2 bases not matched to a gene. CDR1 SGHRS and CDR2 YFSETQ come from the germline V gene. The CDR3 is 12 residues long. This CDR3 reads CASTTGDTEAFF. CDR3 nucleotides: TGCGCCAGCACCACAGGGGACACTGAAGCTTTCTTT.

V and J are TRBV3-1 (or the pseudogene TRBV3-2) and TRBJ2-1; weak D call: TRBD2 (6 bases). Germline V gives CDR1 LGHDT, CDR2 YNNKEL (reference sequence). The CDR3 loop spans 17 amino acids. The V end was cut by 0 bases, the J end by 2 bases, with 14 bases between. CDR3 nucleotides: TGTGCCAGCAGCCAAGATCAGTGGAGGGGAACCTACAATGAGCAGTTCTTC. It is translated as CASSQDQWRGTYNEQFF.

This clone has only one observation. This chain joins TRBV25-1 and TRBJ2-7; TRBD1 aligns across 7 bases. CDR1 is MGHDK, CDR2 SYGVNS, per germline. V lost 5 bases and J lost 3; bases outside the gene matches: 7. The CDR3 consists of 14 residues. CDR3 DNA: TGTGCCAGCAGTCTCAGGGCAGGGGGCTACGAGCAGTACTTC. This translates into CASSLRAGGYEQYF.

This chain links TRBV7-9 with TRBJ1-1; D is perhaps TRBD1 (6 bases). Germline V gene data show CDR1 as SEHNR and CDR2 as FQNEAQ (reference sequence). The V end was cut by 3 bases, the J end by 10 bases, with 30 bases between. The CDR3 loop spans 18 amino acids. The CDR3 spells CASSFVPTGVGVFLGAFF. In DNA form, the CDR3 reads TGTGCCAGCAGCTTTGTTCCGACAGGTGTCGGGGTCTTTTTGGGAGCTTTCTTT.

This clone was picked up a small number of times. CDR3 in DNA: TGTGCCAGCAGTTATGGCGGGAGGTACCCACCCGGGGAGCTGTTTTTT. It encodes CASSYGGRYPPGELFF. The V call is TRBV6-2 or TRBV6-3, the J call TRBJ2-2, with 8 bases that match TRBD2. This CDR3 contains 16 residues. The germline V gene encodes CDR1 MNHEY and CDR2 SVGEGT. The V gene end was trimmed by 3 bases and the J gene end by 6 bases; junction bases not matched to a gene: 9.

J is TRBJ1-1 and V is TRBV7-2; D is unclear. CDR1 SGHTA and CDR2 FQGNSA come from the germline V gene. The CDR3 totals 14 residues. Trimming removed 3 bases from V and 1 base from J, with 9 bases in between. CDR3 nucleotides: TGTGCCAGCAGCTTGCTGCGGGGGAACACTGAAGCTTTCTTT. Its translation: CASSLLRGNTEAFF.

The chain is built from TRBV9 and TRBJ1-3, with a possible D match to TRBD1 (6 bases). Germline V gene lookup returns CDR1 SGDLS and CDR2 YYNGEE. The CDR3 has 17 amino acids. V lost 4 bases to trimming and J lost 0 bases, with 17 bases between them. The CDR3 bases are TGTGCCAGCAGCTTACATAGGACAGAGAGCTCTGGAAACACCATATATTTT. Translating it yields CASSLHRTESSGNTIYF. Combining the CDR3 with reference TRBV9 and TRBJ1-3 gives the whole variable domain DSGVTQTPKHLITATGQRVTLRCSPRSGDLSVYWYQQSLDQGLQFLIQYYNGEERAKGNILERFSAQQFPDLHSELNLSSLELGDSALYFCASSLHRTESSGNTIYFGEGSWLTVV.

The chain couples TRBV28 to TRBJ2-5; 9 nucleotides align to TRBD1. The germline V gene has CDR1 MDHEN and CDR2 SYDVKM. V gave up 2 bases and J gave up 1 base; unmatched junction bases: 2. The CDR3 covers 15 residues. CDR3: CASSLGTGIQETQYF. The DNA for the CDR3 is TGTGCCAGCAGTTTAGGGACAGGGATCCAAGAGACCCAGTACTTC.